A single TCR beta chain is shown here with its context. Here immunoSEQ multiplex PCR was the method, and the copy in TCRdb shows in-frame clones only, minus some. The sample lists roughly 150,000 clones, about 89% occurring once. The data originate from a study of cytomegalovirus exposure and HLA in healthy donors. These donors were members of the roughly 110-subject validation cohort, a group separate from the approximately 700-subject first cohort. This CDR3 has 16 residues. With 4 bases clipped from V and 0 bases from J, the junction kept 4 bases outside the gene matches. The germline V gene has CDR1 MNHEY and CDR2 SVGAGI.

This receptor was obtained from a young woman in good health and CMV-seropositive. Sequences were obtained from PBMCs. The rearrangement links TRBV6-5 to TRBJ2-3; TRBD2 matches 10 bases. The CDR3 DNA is TGTGCCAGCAGTTCCTATAGCGGGAGGAGCACAGATACGCAGTATTTT. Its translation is CASSSYSGRSTDTQYF.